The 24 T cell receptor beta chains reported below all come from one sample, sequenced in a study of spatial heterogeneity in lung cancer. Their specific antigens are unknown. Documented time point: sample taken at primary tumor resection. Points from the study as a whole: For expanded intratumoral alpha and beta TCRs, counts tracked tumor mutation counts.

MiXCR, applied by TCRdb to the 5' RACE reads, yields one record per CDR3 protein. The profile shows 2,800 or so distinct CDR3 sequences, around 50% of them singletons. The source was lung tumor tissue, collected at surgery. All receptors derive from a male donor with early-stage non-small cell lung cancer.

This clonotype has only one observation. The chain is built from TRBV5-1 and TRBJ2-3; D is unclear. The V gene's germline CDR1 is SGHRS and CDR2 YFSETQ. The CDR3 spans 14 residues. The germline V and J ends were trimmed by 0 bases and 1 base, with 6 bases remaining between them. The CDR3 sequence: CASSLVQGTDTQYF. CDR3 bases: TGCGCCAGCAGCTTGGTTCAGGGCACAGATACGCAGTATTTT.

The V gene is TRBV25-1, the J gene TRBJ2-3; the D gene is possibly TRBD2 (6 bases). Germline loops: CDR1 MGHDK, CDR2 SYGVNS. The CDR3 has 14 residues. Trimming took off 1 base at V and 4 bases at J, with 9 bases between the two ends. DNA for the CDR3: TGTGCCAGCAGTGAATTCGCGGGGCCAGATACGCAGTATTTT. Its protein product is CASSEFAGPDTQYF.

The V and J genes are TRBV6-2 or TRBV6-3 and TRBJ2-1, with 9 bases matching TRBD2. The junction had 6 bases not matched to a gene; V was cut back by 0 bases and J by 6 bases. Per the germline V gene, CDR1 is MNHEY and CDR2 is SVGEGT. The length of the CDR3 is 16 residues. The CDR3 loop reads CASSYSRNSGGNEQFF. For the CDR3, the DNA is TGTGCCAGCAGTTACTCTCGGAATAGCGGGGGCAATGAGCAGTTCTTC.

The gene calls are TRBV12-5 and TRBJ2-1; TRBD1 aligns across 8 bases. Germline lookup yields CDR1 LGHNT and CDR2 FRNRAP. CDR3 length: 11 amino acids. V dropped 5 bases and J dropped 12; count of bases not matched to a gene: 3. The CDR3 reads CASGVDRGQFF. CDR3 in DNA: TGTGCTAGTGGTGTTGACAGGGGGCAGTTCTTC.

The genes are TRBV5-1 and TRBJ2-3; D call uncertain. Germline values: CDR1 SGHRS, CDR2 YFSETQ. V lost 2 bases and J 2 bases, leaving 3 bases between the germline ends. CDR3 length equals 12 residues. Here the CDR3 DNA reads TGCGCCAGCAGCTTAGACACAGATACGCAGTATTTT. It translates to CASSLDTDTQYF.

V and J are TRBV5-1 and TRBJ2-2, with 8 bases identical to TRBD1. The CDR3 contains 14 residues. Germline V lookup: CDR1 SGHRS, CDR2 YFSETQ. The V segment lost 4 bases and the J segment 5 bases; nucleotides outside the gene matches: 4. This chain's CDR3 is CASSVGQGTGELFF. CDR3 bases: TGCGCCAGCAGCGTCGGACAGGGAACCGGGGAGCTGTTTTTT.

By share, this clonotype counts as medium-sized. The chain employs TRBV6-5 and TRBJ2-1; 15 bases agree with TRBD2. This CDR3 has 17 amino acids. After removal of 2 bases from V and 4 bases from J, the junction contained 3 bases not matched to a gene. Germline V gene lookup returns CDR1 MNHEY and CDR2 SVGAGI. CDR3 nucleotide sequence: TGTGCCAGCAGTTACGGACTAGCGGGAGGGCCTTACAATGAGCAGTTCTTC. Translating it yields CASSYGLAGGPYNEQFF.

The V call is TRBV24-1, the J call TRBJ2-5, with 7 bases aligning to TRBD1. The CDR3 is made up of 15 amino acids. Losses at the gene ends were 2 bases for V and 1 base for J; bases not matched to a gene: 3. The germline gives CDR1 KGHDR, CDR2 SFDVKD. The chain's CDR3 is CATSDSGQIQETQYF. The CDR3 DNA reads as TGTGCCACCAGTGATTCGGGACAGATCCAAGAGACCCAGTACTTC.

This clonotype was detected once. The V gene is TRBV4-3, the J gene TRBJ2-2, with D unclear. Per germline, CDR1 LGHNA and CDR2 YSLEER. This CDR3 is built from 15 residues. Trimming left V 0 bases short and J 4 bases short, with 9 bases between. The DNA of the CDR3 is TGCGCCAGCAGCCAAGAAACCATTAGCACCGGGGAGCTGTTTTTT. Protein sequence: CASSQETISTGELFF.

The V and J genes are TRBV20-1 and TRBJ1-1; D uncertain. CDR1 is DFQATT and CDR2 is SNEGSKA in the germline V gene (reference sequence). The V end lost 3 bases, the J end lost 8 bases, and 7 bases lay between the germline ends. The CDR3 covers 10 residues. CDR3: CSARMPEAFF. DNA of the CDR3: TGCAGTGCTAGGATGCCAGAAGCTTTCTTT.

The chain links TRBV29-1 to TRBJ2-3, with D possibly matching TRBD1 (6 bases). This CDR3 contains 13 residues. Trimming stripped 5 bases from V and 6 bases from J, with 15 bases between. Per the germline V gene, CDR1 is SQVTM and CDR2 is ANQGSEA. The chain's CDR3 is CSVRDRLIDTQYF. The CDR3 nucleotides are TGCAGCGTTCGCGACAGGTTGATCGATACGCAGTATTTT.

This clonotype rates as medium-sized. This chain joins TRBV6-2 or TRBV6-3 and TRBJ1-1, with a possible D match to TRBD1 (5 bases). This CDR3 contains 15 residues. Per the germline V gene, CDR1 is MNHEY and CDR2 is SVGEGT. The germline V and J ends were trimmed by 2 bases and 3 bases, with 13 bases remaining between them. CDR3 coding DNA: TGTGCCAGCAGTTACCCCCAGGGAATGGACACTGAAGCTTTCTTT. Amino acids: CASSYPQGMDTEAFF.

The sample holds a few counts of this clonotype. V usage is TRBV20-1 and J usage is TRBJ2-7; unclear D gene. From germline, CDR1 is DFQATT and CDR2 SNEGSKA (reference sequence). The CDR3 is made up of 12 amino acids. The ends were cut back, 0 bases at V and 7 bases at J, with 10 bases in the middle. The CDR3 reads CSAREFEREQYF. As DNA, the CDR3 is TGCAGTGCTAGAGAATTTGAGAGGGAGCAGTACTTC.

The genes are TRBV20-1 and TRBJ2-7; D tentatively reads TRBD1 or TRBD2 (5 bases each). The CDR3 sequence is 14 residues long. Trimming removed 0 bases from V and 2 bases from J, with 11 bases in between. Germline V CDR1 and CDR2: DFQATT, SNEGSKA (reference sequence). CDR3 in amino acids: CSARDPGAPYEQYF. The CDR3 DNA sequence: TGCAGTGCTAGAGATCCCGGGGCCCCCTACGAGCAGTACTTC.

The CDR3 region is CADSPGTPNTGELFF. In DNA form, the CDR3 reads TGTGCCGATTCGCCCGGGACGCCGAACACCGGGGAGCTGTTTTTT. The V call is TRBV11-1, the J call TRBJ2-2, with D possibly being TRBD1 or TRBD2 (5 bases each). The CDR3 has 15 amino acids. Germline V gene lookup returns CDR1 SGHAT and CDR2 FQDESV (reference sequence). V lost 11 bases to trimming and J lost 0 bases, with 16 bases between them.

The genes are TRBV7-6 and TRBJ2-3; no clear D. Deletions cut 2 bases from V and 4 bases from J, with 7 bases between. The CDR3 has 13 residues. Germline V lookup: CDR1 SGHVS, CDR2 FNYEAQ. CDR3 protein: CASSLSSADTQYF. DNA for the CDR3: TGTGCCAGCAGCTTAAGTTCGGCAGATACGCAGTATTTT.

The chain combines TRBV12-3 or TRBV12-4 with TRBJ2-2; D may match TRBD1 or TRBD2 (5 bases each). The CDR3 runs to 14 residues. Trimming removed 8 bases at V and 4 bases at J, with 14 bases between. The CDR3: CASRRDPRTGELFF. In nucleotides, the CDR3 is TGTGCCAGCCGCCGGGACCCCCGCACCGGGGAGCTGTTTTTT.

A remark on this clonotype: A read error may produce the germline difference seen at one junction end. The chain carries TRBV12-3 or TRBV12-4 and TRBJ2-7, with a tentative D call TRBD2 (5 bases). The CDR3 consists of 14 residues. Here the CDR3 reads CASSLALSTYEQYF. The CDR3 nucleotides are TGTGCTAGCAGTTTAGCGCTCAGTACCTACGAGCAGTACTTC.

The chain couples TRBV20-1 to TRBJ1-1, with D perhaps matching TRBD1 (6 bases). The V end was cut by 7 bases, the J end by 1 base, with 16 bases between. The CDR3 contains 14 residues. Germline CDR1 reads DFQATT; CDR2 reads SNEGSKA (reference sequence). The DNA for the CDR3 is TGCAGTGTCCCGGGGGGCGGCCAGAACACTGAAGCTTTCTTT. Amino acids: CSVPGGGQNTEAFF.

The CDR3 nucleotides read TGCGCCAGCAGCTTGGCGCAGGGACAGGAAGAGACCCAGTACTTC. Translated, it gives CASSLAQGQEETQYF. This rearrangement joins TRBV5-1 to TRBJ2-5; TRBD1 matches 8 bases. This CDR3 has 15 amino acids. CDR1 and CDR2 (germline): SGHRS, YFSETQ. The V and J ends lost 0 bases and 3 bases, in that order; junction bases with no gene match: 4.

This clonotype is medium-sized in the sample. CDR3 bases: TGTGCCAGCAGTCCTGAGACCGGGAGGGATGAGCAGTTCTTC. This sequence encodes CASSPETGRDEQFF. This chain uses TRBV28 with TRBJ2-1; 8 bases align to TRBD2. J gave up 8 bases and V 5 bases, and 8 bases lay outside the gene matches. This CDR3 is built from 14 residues. Germline V gene lookup returns CDR1 MDHEN and CDR2 SYDVKM.

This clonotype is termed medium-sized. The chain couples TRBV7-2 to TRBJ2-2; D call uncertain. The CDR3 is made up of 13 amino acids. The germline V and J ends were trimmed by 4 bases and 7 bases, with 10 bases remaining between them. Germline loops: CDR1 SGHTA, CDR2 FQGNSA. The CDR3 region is CASSSFQDGELFF. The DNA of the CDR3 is TGTGCCAGCAGCTCGTTCCAGGACGGGGAGCTGTTTTTT.

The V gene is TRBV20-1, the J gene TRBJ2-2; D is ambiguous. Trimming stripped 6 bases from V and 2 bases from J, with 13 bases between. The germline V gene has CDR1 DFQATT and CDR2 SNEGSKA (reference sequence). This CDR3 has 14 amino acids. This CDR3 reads CSASWLGNTGELFF. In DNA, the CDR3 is TGCAGTGCCTCCTGGCTGGGAAACACCGGGGAGCTGTTTTTT.

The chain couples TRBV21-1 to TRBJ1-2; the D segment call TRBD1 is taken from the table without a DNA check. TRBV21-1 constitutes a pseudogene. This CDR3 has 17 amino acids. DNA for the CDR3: TGTGCCAGCAGCACCAGGACAGGGGGGATTCCTAACTATGGCTACACCTTC. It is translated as CASSTRTGGIPNYGYTF.